This paragraph covers one TCR beta chain sequence. The antigen remains undetermined. No fewer than 7 million PBMCs went into each sample. The source of the sample is a study of blood T cells in healthy people across ages. It was with a sample-barcoded 5' primer and a J-beta primer mix that a second PCR of roughly 7 to 12 cycles was run. MiXCR was run by TCRdb on the 5' RACE reads, yielding one entry per CDR3 protein. The table lists about 1.4 million distinct CDR3 sequences, approximately 63% of them singletons. Germline V gene lookup returns CDR1 MNHEY and CDR2 SMNVEV (reference sequence). The CDR3 has 14 residues. Trimming cost V 2 bases and J 2 bases, with 8 bases left between them. Study-level results: Among T cells, TCR beta diversity per million cells dropped roughly linearly as age rose. A strong correlation between TCR beta diversity and naive T cell percentage was seen.

This clonotype originated in a man aged 18 to 30 in good health. Sequenced sample: blood. V and J are TRBV27 and TRBJ2-3, with D perhaps matching TRBD1 (5 bases). The CDR3 protein is CASSLKQDTDTQYF. Written as DNA, the CDR3 is TGTGCCAGCAGTTTAAAACAGGACACAGATACGCAGTATTTT.